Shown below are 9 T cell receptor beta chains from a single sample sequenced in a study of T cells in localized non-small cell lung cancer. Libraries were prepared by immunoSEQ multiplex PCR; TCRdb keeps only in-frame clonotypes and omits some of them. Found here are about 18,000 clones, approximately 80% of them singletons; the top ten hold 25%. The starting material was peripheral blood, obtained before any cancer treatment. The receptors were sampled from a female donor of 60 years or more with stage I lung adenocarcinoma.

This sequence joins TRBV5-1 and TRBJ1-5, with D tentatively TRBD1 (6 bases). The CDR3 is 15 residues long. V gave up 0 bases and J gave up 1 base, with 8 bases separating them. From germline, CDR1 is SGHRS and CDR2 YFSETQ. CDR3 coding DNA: TGCGCCAGCAGCTTGGGGGGGCAGAGCAATCAGCCCCAGCATTTT. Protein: CASSLGGQSNQPQHF. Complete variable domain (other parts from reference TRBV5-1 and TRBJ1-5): KAGVTQTPRYLIKTRGQQVTLSCSPISGHRSVSWYQQTPGQGLQFLFEYFSETQRNKGNFPGRFSGRQFSNSRSEMNVSTLELGDSALYLCASSLGGQSNQPQHFGDGTRLSIL.

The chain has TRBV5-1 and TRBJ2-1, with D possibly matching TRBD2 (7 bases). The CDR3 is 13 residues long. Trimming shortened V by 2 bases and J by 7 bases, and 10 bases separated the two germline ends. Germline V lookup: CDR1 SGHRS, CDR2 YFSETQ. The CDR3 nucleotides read TGCGCCAGCAGCTTCGCGGGGGCTAATGAGCAGTTCTTC. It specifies CASSFAGANEQFF. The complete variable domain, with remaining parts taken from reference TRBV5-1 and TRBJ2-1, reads KAGVTQTPRYLIKTRGQQVTLSCSPISGHRSVSWYQQTPGQGLQFLFEYFSETQRNKGNFPGRFSGRQFSNSRSEMNVSTLELGDSALYLCASSFAGANEQFFGPGTRLTVL.

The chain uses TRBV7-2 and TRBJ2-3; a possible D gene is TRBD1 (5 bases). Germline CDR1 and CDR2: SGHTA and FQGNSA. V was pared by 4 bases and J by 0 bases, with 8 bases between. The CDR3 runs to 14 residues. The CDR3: CASSYRQSTDTQYF. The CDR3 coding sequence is TGTGCCAGCAGCTACCGACAGAGCACAGATACGCAGTATTTT.

The CDR3 DNA follows: TGTGCCAGCAGCTTATCCGGGGGCTATGGCTACACCTTC. Protein sequence: CASSLSGGYGYTF. The chain recombines TRBV11-3 with TRBJ1-2; weak D call: TRBD1 (5 bases). Trimming stripped 2 bases from V and 4 bases from J, with 8 bases between. Germline CDR1 SGHNT, CDR2 YENEEA. The CDR3 loop spans 13 amino acids. Full variable domain (remainder filled in from reference TRBV11-3 and TRBJ1-2): EAGVVQSPRYKIIEKKQPVAFWCNPISGHNTLYWYLQNLGQGPELLIRYENEEAVDDSQLPKDRFSAERLKGVDSTLKIQPAELGDSAVYLCASSLSGGYGYTFGSGTRLTVV.

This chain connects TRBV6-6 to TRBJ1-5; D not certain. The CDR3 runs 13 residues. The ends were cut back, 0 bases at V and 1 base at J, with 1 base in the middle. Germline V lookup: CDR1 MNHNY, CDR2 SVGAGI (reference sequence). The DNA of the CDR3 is TGTGCCAGCAGTTACTCGAGCAATCAGCCCCAGCATTTT. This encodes CASSYSSNQPQHF.

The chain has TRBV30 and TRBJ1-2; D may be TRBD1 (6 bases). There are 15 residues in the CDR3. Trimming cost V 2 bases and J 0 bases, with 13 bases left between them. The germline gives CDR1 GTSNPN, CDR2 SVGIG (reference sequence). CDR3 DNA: TGTGCCTGGAGTTTCAGGGGAGGGTCTAACTATGGCTACACCTTC. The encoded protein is CAWSFRGGSNYGYTF.

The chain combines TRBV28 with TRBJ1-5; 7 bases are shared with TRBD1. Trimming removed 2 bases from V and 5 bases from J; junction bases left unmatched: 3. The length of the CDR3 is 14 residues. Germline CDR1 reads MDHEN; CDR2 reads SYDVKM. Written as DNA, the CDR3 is TGTGCCAGCAGTTTAGCGACAGGGTATCAGCCCCAGCATTTT. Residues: CASSLATGYQPQHF.

CDR3 protein: CASSSQWGPGANVLTF. In nucleotides, the CDR3 is TGTGCCAGCAGTTCCCAGTGGGGGCCCGGGGCCAACGTCCTGACTTTC. This chain joins TRBV2 and TRBJ2-6, with D possibly matching TRBD1 (6 bases). The CDR3 extends over 16 amino acids. Germline CDR1 SNHLY, CDR2 FYNNEI. Between the trimmed V and J ends, which lost 5 bases and 4 bases, there was a span of 15 bases. The variable domain in full, with the rest retrieved from reference TRBV2 and TRBJ2-6, is EPEVTQTPSHQVTQMGQEVILRCVPISNHLYFYWYRQILGQKVEFLVSFYNNEISEKSEIFDDQFSVERPDGSNFTLKIRSTKLEDSAMYFCASSSQWGPGANVLTFGAGSRLTVL.

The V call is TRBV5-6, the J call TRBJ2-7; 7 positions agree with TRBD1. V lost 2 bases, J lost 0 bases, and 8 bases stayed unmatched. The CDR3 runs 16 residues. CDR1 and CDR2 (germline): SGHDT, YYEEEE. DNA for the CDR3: TGTGCCAGCAGCTTAACCCAGGGGGTCCGCTCCTACGAGCAGTACTTC. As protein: CASSLTQGVRSYEQYF.